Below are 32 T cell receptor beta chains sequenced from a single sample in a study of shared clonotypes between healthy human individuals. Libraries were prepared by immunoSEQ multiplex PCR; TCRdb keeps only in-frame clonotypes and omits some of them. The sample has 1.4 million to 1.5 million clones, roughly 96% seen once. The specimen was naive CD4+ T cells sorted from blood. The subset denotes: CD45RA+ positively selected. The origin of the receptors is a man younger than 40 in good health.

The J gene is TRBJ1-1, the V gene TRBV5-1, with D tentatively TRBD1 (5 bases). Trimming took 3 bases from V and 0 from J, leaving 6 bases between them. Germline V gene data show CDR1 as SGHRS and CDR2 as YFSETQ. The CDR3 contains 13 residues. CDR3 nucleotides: TGCGCCAGCAGCTACAGGATGAACACTGAAGCTTTCTTT. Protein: CASSYRMNTEAFF.

The CDR3 DNA is TGTGCCAGCTCACCCGGATTGGGGAATCGGGACGAGCAGTACTTC. Its translation: CASSPGLGNRDEQYF. The genes are TRBV18 and TRBJ2-7; D not resolved. The V and J ends lost 3 bases and 5 bases respectively, with 17 bases between them. The CDR3 length is 15 residues. Germline V gene lookup returns CDR1 KGHSH and CDR2 LQKENI.

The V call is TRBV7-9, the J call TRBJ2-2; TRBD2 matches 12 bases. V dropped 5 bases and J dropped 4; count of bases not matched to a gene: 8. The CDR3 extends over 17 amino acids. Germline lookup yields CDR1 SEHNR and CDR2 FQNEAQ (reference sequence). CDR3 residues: CASSPPGLAGITGELFF. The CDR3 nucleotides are TGTGCCAGCAGCCCCCCCGGACTAGCGGGAATCACCGGGGAGCTGTTTTTT.

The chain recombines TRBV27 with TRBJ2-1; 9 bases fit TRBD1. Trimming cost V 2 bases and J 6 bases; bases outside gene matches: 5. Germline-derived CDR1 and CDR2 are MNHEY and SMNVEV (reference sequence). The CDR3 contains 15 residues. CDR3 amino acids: CASSLVDRGSNEQFF. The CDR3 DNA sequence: TGTGCCAGCAGTTTAGTAGACAGGGGGAGCAATGAGCAGTTCTTC.

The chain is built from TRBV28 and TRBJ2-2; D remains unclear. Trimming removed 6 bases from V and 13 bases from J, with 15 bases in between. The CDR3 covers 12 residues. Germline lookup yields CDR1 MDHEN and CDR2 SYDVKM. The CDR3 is CASSLSSGRLFF. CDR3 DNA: TGTGCCAGCAGCCTGAGTTCGGGTCGGCTGTTTTTT.

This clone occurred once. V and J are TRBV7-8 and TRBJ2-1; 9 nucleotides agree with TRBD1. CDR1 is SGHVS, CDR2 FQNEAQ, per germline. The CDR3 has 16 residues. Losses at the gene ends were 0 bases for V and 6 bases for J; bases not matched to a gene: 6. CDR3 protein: CASSLAHGTGLNEQFF. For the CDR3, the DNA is TGTGCCAGCAGCTTAGCGCATGGGACAGGGCTCAATGAGCAGTTCTTC.

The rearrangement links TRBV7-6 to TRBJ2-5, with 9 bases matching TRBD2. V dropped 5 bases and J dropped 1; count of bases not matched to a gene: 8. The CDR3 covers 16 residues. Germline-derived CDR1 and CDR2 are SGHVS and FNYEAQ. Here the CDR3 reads CASSILAGNGQETQYF. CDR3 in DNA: TGTGCCAGCAGCATTCTAGCGGGAAACGGCCAAGAGACCCAGTACTTC.

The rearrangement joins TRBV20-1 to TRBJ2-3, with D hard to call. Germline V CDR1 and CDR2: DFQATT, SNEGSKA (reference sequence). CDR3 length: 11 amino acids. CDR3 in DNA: TGCAGCCAGTGGGGCACAGATACGCAGTATTTT. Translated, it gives CSQWGTDTQYF.

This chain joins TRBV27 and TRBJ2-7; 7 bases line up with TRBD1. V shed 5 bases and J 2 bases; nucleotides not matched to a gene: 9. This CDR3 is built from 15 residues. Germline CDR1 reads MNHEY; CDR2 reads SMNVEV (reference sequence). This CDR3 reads CASSPRDRAAYEQYF. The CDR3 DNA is TGTGCCAGCAGTCCAAGGGACAGAGCCGCCTACGAGCAGTACTTC.

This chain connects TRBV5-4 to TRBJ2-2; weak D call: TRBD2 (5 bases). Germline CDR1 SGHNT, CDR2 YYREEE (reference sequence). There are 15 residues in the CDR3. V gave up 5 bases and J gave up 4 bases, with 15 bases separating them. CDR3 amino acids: CASSRGSRSTGELFF. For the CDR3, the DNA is TGTGCCAGCAGTCGGGGTAGTAGGTCCACCGGGGAGCTGTTTTTT.

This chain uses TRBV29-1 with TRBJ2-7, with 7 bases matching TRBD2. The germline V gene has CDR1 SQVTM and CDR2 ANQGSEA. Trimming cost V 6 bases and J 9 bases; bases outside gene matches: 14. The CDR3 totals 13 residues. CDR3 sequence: CSVDIGGISGQYF. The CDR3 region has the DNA TGCAGCGTAGACATCGGGGGGATTTCTGGGCAGTACTTC.

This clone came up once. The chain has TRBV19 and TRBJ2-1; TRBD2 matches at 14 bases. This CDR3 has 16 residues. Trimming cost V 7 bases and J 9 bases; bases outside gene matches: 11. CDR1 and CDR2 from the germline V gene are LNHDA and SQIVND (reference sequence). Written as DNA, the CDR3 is TGTGCCAGTACGCCAACCGGGACTAGCGGGAGAATTGAGCAGTTCTTC. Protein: CASTPTGTSGRIEQFF.

This CDR3 reads CASSFEIPNIQYF. The CDR3 DNA reads TGTGCCAGCAGTTTTGAGATACCTAACATTCAGTACTTC. The chain links TRBV6-6 to TRBJ2-4; D gene uncertain. CDR3 length equals 13 residues. With 4 bases removed from V and 7 bases from J, the gap between germline ends came to 11 bases. CDR1 and CDR2 (germline): MNHNY, SVGAGI (reference sequence).

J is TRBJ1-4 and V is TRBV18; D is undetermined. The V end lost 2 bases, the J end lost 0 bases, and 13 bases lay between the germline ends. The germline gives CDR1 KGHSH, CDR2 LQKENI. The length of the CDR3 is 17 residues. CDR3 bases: TGTGCCAGCTCACCAATCCCGGTTCCAGCAACTAATGAAAAACTGTTTTTT. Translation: CASSPIPVPATNEKLFF.

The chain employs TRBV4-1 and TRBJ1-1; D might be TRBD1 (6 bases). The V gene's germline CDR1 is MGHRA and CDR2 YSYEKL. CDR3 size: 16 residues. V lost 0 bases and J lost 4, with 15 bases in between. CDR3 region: CASSQELRGKGTEAFF. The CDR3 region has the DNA TGCGCCAGCAGCCAAGAACTCAGGGGTAAGGGCACTGAAGCTTTCTTT.

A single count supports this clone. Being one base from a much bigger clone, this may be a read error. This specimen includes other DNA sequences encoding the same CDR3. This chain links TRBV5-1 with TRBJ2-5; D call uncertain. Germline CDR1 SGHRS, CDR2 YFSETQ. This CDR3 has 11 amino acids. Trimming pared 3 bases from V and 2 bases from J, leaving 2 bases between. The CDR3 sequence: CASSYQETQYF. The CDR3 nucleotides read TGCGCCAGCAGCTATCAAGAGACCCAGTACTTC.

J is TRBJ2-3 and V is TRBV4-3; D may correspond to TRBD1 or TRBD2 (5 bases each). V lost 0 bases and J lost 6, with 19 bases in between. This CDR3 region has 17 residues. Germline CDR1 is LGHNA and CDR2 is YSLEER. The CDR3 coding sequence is TGCGCCAGCAGCCAAGAGGGGGTAGCGTCCCTTGGGGATACGCAGTATTTT. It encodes CASSQEGVASLGDTQYF.

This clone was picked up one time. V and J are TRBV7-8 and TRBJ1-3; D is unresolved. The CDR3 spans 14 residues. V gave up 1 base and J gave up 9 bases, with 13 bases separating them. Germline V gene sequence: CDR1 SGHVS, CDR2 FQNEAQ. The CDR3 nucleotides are TGTGCCAGCAGCTTAGTCCAACTATCTAGCACCATATATTTT. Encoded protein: CASSLVQLSSTIYF.

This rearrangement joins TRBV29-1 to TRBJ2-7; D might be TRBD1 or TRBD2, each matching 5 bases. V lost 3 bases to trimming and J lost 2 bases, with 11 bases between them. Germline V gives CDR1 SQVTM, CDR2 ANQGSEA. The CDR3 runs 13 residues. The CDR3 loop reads CSVEIPGPYEQYF. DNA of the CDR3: TGCAGCGTTGAGATACCGGGACCCTACGAGCAGTACTTC.

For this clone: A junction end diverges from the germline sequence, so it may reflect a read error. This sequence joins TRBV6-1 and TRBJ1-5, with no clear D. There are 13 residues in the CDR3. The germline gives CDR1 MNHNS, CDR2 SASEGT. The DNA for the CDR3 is TGTGCCAGCAGTGAGCTGGACCCCCCCGGAGGGTATTTT. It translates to CASSELDPPGGYF.

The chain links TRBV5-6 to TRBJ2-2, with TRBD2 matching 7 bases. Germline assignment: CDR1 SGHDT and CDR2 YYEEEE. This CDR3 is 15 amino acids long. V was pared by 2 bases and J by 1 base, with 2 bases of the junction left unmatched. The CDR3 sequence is CASSFPSGNTGELFF. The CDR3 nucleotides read TGTGCCAGCAGCTTCCCTAGCGGGAACACCGGGGAGCTGTTTTTT.

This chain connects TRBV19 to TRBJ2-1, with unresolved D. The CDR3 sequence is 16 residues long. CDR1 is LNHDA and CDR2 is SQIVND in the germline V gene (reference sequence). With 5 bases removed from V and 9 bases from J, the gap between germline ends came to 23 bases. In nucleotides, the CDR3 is TGTGCCAGTAGTCCGGAAGGCCCCGGGTGGTCGCTTGAGCAGTTCTTC. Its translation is CASSPEGPGWSLEQFF.

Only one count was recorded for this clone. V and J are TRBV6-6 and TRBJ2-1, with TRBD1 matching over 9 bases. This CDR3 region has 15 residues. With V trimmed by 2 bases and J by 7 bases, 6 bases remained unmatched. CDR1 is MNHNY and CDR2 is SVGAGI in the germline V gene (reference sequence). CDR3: CASSYEQGARNEQFF. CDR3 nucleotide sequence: TGTGCCAGCAGTTACGAACAGGGGGCTCGTAATGAGCAGTTCTTC.

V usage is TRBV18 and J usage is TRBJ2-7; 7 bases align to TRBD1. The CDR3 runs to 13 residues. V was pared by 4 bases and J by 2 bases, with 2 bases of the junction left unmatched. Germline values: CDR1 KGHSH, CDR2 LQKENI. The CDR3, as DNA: TGTGCCAGCTCACTCGGGACAGCCTACGAGCAGTACTTC. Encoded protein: CASSLGTAYEQYF.

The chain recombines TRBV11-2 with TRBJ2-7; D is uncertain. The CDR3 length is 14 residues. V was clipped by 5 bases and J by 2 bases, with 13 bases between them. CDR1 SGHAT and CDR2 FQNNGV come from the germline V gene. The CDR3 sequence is CASSAQTDTYEQYF. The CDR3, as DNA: TGTGCCAGCAGCGCACAAACTGATACCTACGAGCAGTACTTC.

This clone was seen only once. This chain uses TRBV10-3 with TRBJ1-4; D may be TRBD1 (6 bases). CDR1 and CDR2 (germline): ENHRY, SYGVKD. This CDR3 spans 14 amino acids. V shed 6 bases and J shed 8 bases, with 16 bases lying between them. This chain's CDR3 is CAISVDRMGEKLFF. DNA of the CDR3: TGTGCCATCAGCGTCGACAGGATGGGCGAAAAACTGTTTTTT.

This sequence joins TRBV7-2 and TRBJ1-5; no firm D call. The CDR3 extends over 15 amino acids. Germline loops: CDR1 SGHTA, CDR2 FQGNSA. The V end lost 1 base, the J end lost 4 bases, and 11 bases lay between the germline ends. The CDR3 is CASSLEWYGNQPQHF. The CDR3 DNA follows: TGTGCCAGCAGCTTAGAGTGGTATGGGAATCAGCCCCAGCATTTT.

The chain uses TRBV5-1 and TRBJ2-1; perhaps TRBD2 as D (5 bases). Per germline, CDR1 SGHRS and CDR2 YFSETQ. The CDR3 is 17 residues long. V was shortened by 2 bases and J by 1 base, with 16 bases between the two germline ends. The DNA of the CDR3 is TGCGCCAGCAGCTTATGGACTGGATCGGAATCCTACAATGAGCAGTTCTTC. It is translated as CASSLWTGSESYNEQFF.

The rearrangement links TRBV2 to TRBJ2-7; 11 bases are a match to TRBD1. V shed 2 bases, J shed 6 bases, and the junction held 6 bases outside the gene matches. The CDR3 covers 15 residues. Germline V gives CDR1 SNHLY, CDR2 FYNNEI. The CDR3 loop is CASSEIRDRGGEQYF. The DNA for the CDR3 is TGTGCCAGCAGTGAAATACGGGACAGGGGGGGCGAGCAGTACTTC. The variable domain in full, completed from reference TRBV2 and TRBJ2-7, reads EPEVTQTPSHQVTQMGQEVILRCVPISNHLYFYWYRQILGQKVEFLVSFYNNEISEKSEIFDDQFSVERPDGSNFTLKIRSTKLEDSAMYFCASSEIRDRGGEQYFGPGTRLTVT.

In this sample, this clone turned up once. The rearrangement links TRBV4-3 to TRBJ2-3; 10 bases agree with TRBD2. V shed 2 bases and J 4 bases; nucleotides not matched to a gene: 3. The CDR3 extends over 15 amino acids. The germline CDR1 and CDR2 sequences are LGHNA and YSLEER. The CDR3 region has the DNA TGCGCCAGCAGCCAACTAGCGGGAGCTGCAGATACGCAGTATTTT. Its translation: CASSQLAGAADTQYF.

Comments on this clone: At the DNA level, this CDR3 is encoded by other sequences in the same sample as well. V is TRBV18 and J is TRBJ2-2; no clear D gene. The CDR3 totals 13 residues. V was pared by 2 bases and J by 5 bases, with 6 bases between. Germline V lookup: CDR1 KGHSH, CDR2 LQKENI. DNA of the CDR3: TGTGCCAGCTCACCAAAGGGTACCGGGGAGCTGTTTTTT. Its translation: CASSPKGTGELFF.

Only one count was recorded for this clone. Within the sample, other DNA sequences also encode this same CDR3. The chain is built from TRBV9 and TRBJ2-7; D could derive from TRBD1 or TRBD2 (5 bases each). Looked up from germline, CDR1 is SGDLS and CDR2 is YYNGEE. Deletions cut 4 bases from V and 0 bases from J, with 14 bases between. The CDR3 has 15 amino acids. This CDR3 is CASSPRDRGSYEQYF. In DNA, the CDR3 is TGTGCCAGCAGCCCTAGGGACCGCGGCTCCTACGAGCAGTACTTC. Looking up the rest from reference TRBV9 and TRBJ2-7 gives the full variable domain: DSGVTQTPKHLITATGQRVTLRCSPRSGDLSVYWYQQSLDQGLQFLIQYYNGEERAKGNILERFSAQQFPDLHSELNLSSLELGDSALYFCASSPRDRGSYEQYFGPGTRLTVT.